The T cell receptor beta chain under discussion was sequenced for a study of CD8 T cells in ankylosing spondylitis. Study results and caveats: What appeared characteristic of ankylosing spondylitis blood was a TCR beta motif of under 10 highly homologous variants. Reportedly, matched ankylosing spondylitis synovial fluid was significantly enriched for disease-linked clones.

At least ten counts were recorded for this clonotype. What it recognizes is unknown. With molecular barcodes, quantitative 5'-RACE was used to make the TCR beta libraries. TCRdb ran MiXCR on the 5' RACE reads and lists one entry per CDR3 protein. The table lists 650,000 to 800,000 distinct CDR3 sequences, around 20% of them singletons. Sequencing input: blood, either unsorted or a sorted T cell fraction (not recorded which). This sequence was found in a male donor with ankylosing spondylitis.

This chain's CDR3 is CASSDGAGVNTEAFF. The CDR3 DNA reads TGCGCCAGCAGCGATGGGGCAGGGGTGAACACTGAAGCTTTCTTT. The chain joins TRBV5-1 to TRBJ1-1; TRBD1 is a possible D gene (6 bases). The V end lost 4 bases, the J end lost 0 bases, and 13 bases lay between the germline ends. Looked up from germline, CDR1 is SGHRS and CDR2 is YFSETQ. This CDR3 contains 15 residues.